These 12 T cell receptor beta chains originate from one sample sequenced in a study of CD8+ T cells in alopecia areata. Investigators isolated RNA and reverse transcribed it into cDNA to act as the sequencing template. The table came from immunoSEQ multiplex PCR; TCRdb's copy has only in-frame clones and leaves some out. The top ten hold roughly a fifth of the sample, which has 160,000 or so clones, about 53% seen once. This material consisted of CD8+ T cells sorted from blood, taken at week 0. The receptors were gathered from a human donor with alopecia areata.

The chain is built from TRBV2 and TRBJ2-7; 10 bases are shared with TRBD2. From germline, CDR1 is SNHLY and CDR2 FYNNEI. V dropped 7 bases and J dropped 2; count of bases not matched to a gene: 2. The CDR3 contains 13 residues. CDR3 nucleotide sequence: TGTGCCAGCACTAGCGGGGGTCCCTACGAGCAGTACTTC. Translating it yields CASTSGGPYEQYF.

This chain uses TRBV30 with TRBJ1-1; D uncertain. There are 13 residues in the CDR3. V was pared by 0 bases and J by 5 bases, with 10 bases between. Germline V CDR1 and CDR2: GTSNPN, SVGIG (reference sequence). CDR3: CAWSVMRGTEAFF. The DNA of the CDR3 is TGTGCCTGGAGTGTAATGCGAGGAACTGAAGCTTTCTTT.

Here the CDR3 reads CASSPSDSPLHF. The CDR3 coding sequence is TGTGCCAGCAGCCCCTCGGATTCACCCCTCCACTTT. The J gene is TRBJ1-6, the V gene TRBV9; D gene uncertain. Trimming stripped 4 bases from V and 8 bases from J, with 7 bases between. The CDR3 covers 12 residues. The V gene's germline CDR1 is SGDLS and CDR2 YYNGEE.

The J gene is TRBJ2-2, the V gene TRBV7-6; TRBD2 is a possible D gene (6 bases). This CDR3 contains 15 residues. Trimming took 1 base from V and 4 from J, leaving 10 bases between them. The germline CDR1 and CDR2 sequences are SGHVS and FNYEAQ. CDR3 amino acids: CASSLGREPTGELFF. In DNA, the CDR3 is TGTGCCAGCAGCTTAGGTCGGGAGCCCACCGGGGAGCTGTTTTTT. The whole variable domain, remainder taken from reference TRBV7-6 and TRBJ2-2, is GAGVSQSPRYKVTKRGQDVALRCDPISGHVSLYWYRQALGQGPEFLTYFNYEAQQDKSGLPNDRFSAERPEGSISTLTIQRTEQRDSAMYRCASSLGREPTGELFFGEGSRLTVL.

The chain employs TRBV7-8 and TRBJ1-5; 7 nucleotides align to TRBD1. After removal of 1 base from V and 4 bases from J, the junction contained 7 bases not matched to a gene. Germline-derived CDR1 and CDR2 are SGHVS and FQNEAQ. The CDR3 has 16 amino acids. The CDR3 sequence: CASSLGTGVANQPQHF. CDR3 nucleotide sequence: TGTGCCAGCAGCTTAGGAACAGGGGTTGCTAATCAGCCCCAGCATTTT.

This chain uses TRBV5-1 with TRBJ1-1; D not certain. Germline CDR1 reads SGHRS; CDR2 reads YFSETQ. Trimming took off 0 bases at V and 9 bases at J, with 12 bases between the two ends. The CDR3 totals 13 residues. CDR3 loop: CASSLVGRDQAFF. CDR3 in DNA: TGCGCCAGCAGCTTGGTTGGAAGGGATCAAGCTTTCTTT.

J is TRBJ2-7 and V is TRBV5-1, with 11 bases fitting TRBD1. The CDR3 has 14 amino acids. V lost 4 bases, J lost 2 bases, and 2 bases stayed unmatched. Germline lookup yields CDR1 SGHRS and CDR2 YFSETQ. The CDR3 DNA reads as TGCGCCAGCAGCACGGGACAGGGGGCCTACGAGCAGTACTTC. This sequence encodes CASSTGQGAYEQYF.

The chain employs TRBV30 and TRBJ1-1; D may be TRBD1 (5 bases). The CDR3 contains 13 residues. Germline CDR1 and CDR2: GTSNPN and SVGIG (reference sequence). V was pared by 5 bases and J by 1 base, with 11 bases between. CDR3 in DNA: TGTGCCTGGGCCCAGGGAGGGAACACTGAAGCTTTCTTT. Amino acids: CAWAQGGNTEAFF.

The sample holds a few counts of this clone. The J gene is TRBJ1-5, the V gene TRBV9, with D perhaps TRBD1 (5 bases). This CDR3 contains 16 residues. With 3 bases removed from V and 4 bases from J, the gap between germline ends came to 17 bases. Germline-derived CDR1 and CDR2 are SGDLS and YYNGEE. CDR3 nucleotides: TGTGCCAGCAGCGACGATTCGGGACGGACTAATCAGCCCCAGCATTTT. The encoded protein is CASSDDSGRTNQPQHF.

Turning to this clone: Other nucleotide sequences from this sample produce the same CDR3. The chain recombines TRBV5-1 with TRBJ2-7; D remains unclear. CDR1 SGHRS and CDR2 YFSETQ come from the germline V gene. Deletions cut 0 bases from V and 1 base from J, with 5 bases between. This CDR3 is built from 13 residues. The chain's CDR3 is CASSLDGSYEQYF. The CDR3 DNA is TGCGCCAGCAGCTTGGACGGGTCCTACGAGCAGTACTTC.

The rearrangement links TRBV29-1 to TRBJ1-1, with a tentative D call TRBD1 (5 bases). V was trimmed by 7 bases and J by 11 bases, leaving 20 bases between them. The length of the CDR3 is 12 residues. CDR1 and CDR2 (germline): SQVTM, ANQGSEA. CDR3 in amino acids: CSGNVGEREAFF. DNA for the CDR3: TGCAGCGGCAATGTGGGGGAAAGGGAGGCTTTCTTT.

This chain links TRBV2 with TRBJ2-5; perhaps TRBD1 as D (6 bases). This CDR3 has 14 residues. V dropped 6 bases and J dropped 9 bases, with 20 bases sitting between them. Germline values: CDR1 SNHLY, CDR2 FYNNEI. The CDR3 DNA sequence: TGTGCCAGCAGATCGAGGGGGAGCCAGAGGGCCCAGTACTTC. Translation: CASRSRGSQRAQYF.